Reported below is one T cell receptor (beta chain). Its cognate antigen is unknown. Everyone who donated was a healthy bone marrow donor. The PCR contained 60 Vbeta and 13 Jbeta primers. Clones were sequenced by immunoSEQ multiplex PCR, and TCRdb holds only the in-frame ones, with some missing. The repertoire holds roughly 120,000 clones, with 81% as singletons. V gave up 4 bases and J gave up 2 bases; unmatched junction bases: 8. CDR1 is SGHRS and CDR2 is YFSETQ in the germline V gene. The CDR3 consists of 17 residues. The data derive from a study of cytomegalovirus exposure and HLA in healthy donors. Study-wide background: An earlier analysis found under 130 million unique TCR beta sequences from around 180 million T cells.

General study findings and limits: Roughly uniform depth of sequencing across donors was assumed in presence/absence analyses.

The chain employs TRBV5-1 and TRBJ2-5; 13 bases agree with TRBD2. This TCR came from a middle-aged woman in good health and CMV-seronegative. The sequencing sample was made of PBMCs. CDR3 loop: CASSPGTSGVTQETQYF. CDR3 coding DNA: TGCGCCAGCAGCCCAGGGACTAGCGGGGTAACACAAGAGACCCAGTACTTC.